The clone carrying this T cell receptor (beta chain) appeared many times. The target antigen is unknown. This record comes from a study of breast tumors, draining lymph nodes, adjacent tissues. Study results and caveats: The lymph node origin of tumor T cells was framed as consistent with a hypothesis, not demonstrated. The data were judged consistent with most tumor T cells coming from lymph node and expanding in tumor.

The V and J ends lost 2 bases and 6 bases respectively, with 9 bases between them. Germline lookup yields CDR1 SGHNT and CDR2 YYREEE (reference sequence). The CDR3 is 13 residues long. TCRdb analysed the multiplex PCR reads with MiXCR anew, one entry per CDR3 protein. The sample includes 12,000 or so distinct CDR3 sequences, 35% to 40% of them seen just once. Sequencing was performed on breast tumor tissue. This sequence originates from a female donor with breast cancer. Some clones in this sample may be carry-over from other donors' samples. The chain couples TRBV5-4 to TRBJ2-1; D remains unclear. CDR3 nucleotide sequence: TGTGCCAGCAGCTTAGCCTTTGGCAATGAGCAGTTCTTC. It codes for CASSLAFGNEQFF.